These 12 T cell receptor beta chains share one sample of origin, sequenced in a study of beta chain features in type 1 diabetes. Expressed TCRB transcripts got sequenced, as all isolated RNA was reverse transcribed. The assay was immunoSEQ multiplex PCR, and TCRdb's table has in-frame clones only and misses some. Of 150,000 to 200,000 clones in the sample, about 9.8% were seen once. The sequencing input was central memory CD4+ T cells from blood. The receptors come from a woman between 18 and 29 years old in good health.

The sample holds a few counts of this clone. The rearrangement links TRBV7-9 to TRBJ2-5; possible D gene TRBD1, 6 bases. V gave up 1 base and J gave up 4 bases, with 7 bases separating them. The CDR3 covers 13 residues. CDR1 and CDR2 (germline): SEHNR, FQNEAQ (reference sequence). The CDR3 reads CASSLEQGETQYF. The CDR3 nucleotides are TGTGCCAGCAGCTTAGAACAGGGAGAGACCCAGTACTTC.

At least ten counts were recorded for this clone. The chain couples TRBV4-2 to TRBJ1-2; D call uncertain. With 0 bases removed from V and 3 bases from J, the gap between germline ends came to 8 bases. Germline values: CDR1 LGHNA, CDR2 YNFKEQ. The CDR3 has 14 residues. CDR3 loop: CASSQEGGDYGYTF. The CDR3 bases are TGTGCCAGCAGCCAAGAGGGCGGGGACTATGGCTACACCTTC.

This clone was found many times. The chain carries TRBV29-1 and TRBJ1-2; D remains unclear. CDR1 is SQVTM and CDR2 is ANQGSEA in the germline V gene. The V and J ends lost 3 bases and 5 bases respectively, with 4 bases between them. This CDR3 is built from 10 residues. The CDR3 loop reads CSVEQYGYTF. Written as DNA, the CDR3 is TGCAGCGTTGAGCAGTATGGCTACACCTTC.

This clone appeared a few times. The chain is built from TRBV6-6 and TRBJ2-4, with TRBD2 as a possible D gene (5 bases). Germline V gene sequence: CDR1 MNHNY, CDR2 SVGAGI (reference sequence). V was shortened by 2 bases and J by 0 bases, with 8 bases between the two germline ends. There are 15 residues in the CDR3. The CDR3 spells CASSYGGLAKNIQYF. In DNA, the CDR3 is TGTGCCAGCAGTTACGGAGGACTAGCCAAAAACATTCAGTACTTC.

This clone has only a few counts. The genes are TRBV5-1 and TRBJ2-1; 14 nucleotides agree with TRBD2. J lost 8 bases, V lost 3 bases, and 10 bases had no gene match. The CDR3 spans 17 residues. Germline CDR1 reads SGHRS; CDR2 reads YFSETQ. The CDR3 spells CASSSYRLAGGPDEQFF. DNA for the CDR3: TGCGCCAGCAGCTCCTATCGACTAGCGGGAGGGCCAGATGAGCAGTTCTTC.

This clone was counted between two and nine times. The chain is built from TRBV27 and TRBJ2-1, with 8 bases lining up with TRBD2. The CDR3 sequence is 15 residues long. V lost 0 bases and J lost 8; bases outside the gene matches: 6. Germline CDR1 and CDR2: MNHEY and SMNVEV (reference sequence). This CDR3 is CASSLSTGGPYEQFF. As DNA, the CDR3 is TGTGCCAGCAGTTTATCGACGGGAGGGCCCTATGAGCAGTTCTTC.

The table lists this clone with a few counts. The chain carries TRBV4-1 and TRBJ2-3; TRBD2 is a possible D gene (7 bases). The CDR3 is 14 residues long. V was trimmed by 1 base and J by 6 bases, leaving 11 bases between them. Germline V gene data show CDR1 as MGHRA and CDR2 as YSYEKL. CDR3 bases: TGCGCCAGCAGCCAAGGCGGGGGCCTCGATACGCAGTATTTT. The encoded protein is CASSQGGGLDTQYF.

The sample holds a few counts of this clone. The chain uses TRBV5-4 and TRBJ2-3; 16 positions match TRBD2. This CDR3 region has 18 residues. Germline-derived CDR1 and CDR2 are SGHNT and YYREEE (reference sequence). V lost 3 bases, J lost 1 base, and 5 bases stayed unmatched. CDR3 nucleotides: TGTGCCAGCAGCTCGGGGACTAGCGGGAGGGGGGGCACAGATACGCAGTATTTT. Translating it yields CASSSGTSGRGGTDTQYF.

The chain uses TRBV5-4 and TRBJ1-1, with D hard to call. CDR3 size: 15 residues. The V end lost 4 bases, the J end lost 5 bases, and 18 bases lay between the germline ends. The germline CDR1 and CDR2 sequences are SGHNT and YYREEE (reference sequence). This CDR3 reads CASSLENGVGTEAFF. CDR3 bases: TGTGCCAGCAGCCTGGAGAACGGAGTCGGGACTGAAGCTTTCTTT.

The rearrangement links TRBV2 to TRBJ1-5; possibly TRBD1 for D (6 bases). Germline V CDR1 and CDR2: SNHLY, FYNNEI. V lost 5 bases and J 3 bases, leaving 14 bases between the germline ends. This CDR3 region has 15 residues. Here the CDR3 DNA reads TGTGCCAGCAGTCTATCACAGGGTAACAATCAGCCCCAGCATTTT. It encodes CASSLSQGNNQPQHF.

This rearrangement joins TRBV7-9 to TRBJ2-1, with TRBD2 as a possible D gene (6 bases). The V and J ends lost 5 bases and 10 bases respectively, with 21 bases between them. This CDR3 contains 15 residues. In germline, CDR1 is SEHNR, CDR2 FQNEAQ (reference sequence). The CDR3 sequence is CASSPPGLAGGEQFF. CDR3 coding DNA: TGTGCCAGCAGCCCCCCGGGACTCGCTGGAGGGGAGCAGTTCTTC.

The rearrangement joins TRBV7-9 to TRBJ1-2, with D possibly matching TRBD1 (6 bases). The CDR3 has 15 amino acids. The germline gives CDR1 SEHNR, CDR2 FQNEAQ (reference sequence). V lost 5 bases to trimming and J lost 0 bases, with 13 bases between them. In DNA, the CDR3 is TGTGCCAGCAGCCCCGGTGACAGGACTAACTATGGCTACACCTTC. It is translated as CASSPGDRTNYGYTF.